One and the same sample provided the 3 T cell receptor beta chains below, sequenced in a study of cytomegalovirus exposure and HLA in healthy donors. PCR was performed using 60 Vbeta and 13 Jbeta primers. Libraries were prepared by immunoSEQ multiplex PCR; TCRdb keeps only in-frame clonotypes and omits some of them. The sample lists tens of thousands of clones; 82% were seen once. The sequenced material came from PBMCs. Receptors originate from a woman between 18 and 29 years old in good health and CMV-seropositive.

This clone was seen just once. CDR3: CASSQGTGGSYYGYTF. In nucleotides, the CDR3 is TGCGCCAGCAGCCAGGGGACAGGGGGCAGTTACTATGGCTACACCTTC. The chain couples TRBV4-3 to TRBJ1-2, with TRBD1 matching over 12 bases. Losses at the gene ends were 3 bases for V and 3 bases for J; bases not matched to a gene: 5. CDR3 size: 16 residues. Germline V lookup: CDR1 LGHNA, CDR2 YSLEER.

The chain has TRBV6-4 and TRBJ2-1; TRBD1 agrees at 7 bases. V lost 2 bases to trimming and J lost 5 bases; unmatched junction nucleotides: 0. The length of the CDR3 is 13 residues. The germline CDR1 and CDR2 sequences are MRHNA and SNTAGT. The CDR3 DNA is TGTGCCAGCAGTGACAGGGGGCACAATGAGCAGTTCTTC. Translating gives CASSDRGHNEQFF.

The rearrangement uses TRBV5-1 and TRBJ1-3; D is uncertain. Germline V gene lookup returns CDR1 SGHRS and CDR2 YFSETQ. Deletions cut 0 bases from V and 2 bases from J, with 9 bases between. CDR3 size: 15 residues. Here the CDR3 DNA reads TGCGCCAGCAGCTTGGGTGAGGGTCCTGGAAACACCATATATTTT. This gives the protein CASSLGEGPGNTIYF. The entire variable domain, with the rest obtained from reference TRBV5-1 and TRBJ1-3, is as follows: KAGVTQTPRYLIKTRGQQVTLSCSPISGHRSVSWYQQTPGQGLQFLFEYFSETQRNKGNFPGRFSGRQFSNSRSEMNVSTLELGDSALYLCASSLGEGPGNTIYFGEGSWLTVV.